This entry features one TCR beta chain sequence. TCRdb reanalysed the RT-PCR reads using MiXCR and keeps one entry per CDR3 protein. Of more than 550,000 distinct CDR3 sequences in the sample, 12% to 15% were seen once. The germline V gene has CDR1 LGHNA and CDR2 YSLEER. V lost 0 bases, J lost 8 bases, and 15 bases stayed unmatched. The CDR3 has 18 amino acids. The TCR comes from a female donor in good health, serving as a healthy control. Sequencing was carried out using memory CD4+ T cells from blood. V usage is TRBV4-3 and J usage is TRBJ2-1, with 8 positions matching TRBD2. Here the CDR3 DNA reads TGCGCCAGCAGCCAAGATCGCCGAGCGGGAGTACTCTTCGATGAGCAGTTCTTC. As protein: CASSQDRRAGVLFDEQFF.